Presented here are 11 T cell receptor beta chains from one specimen sequenced in a study of cytomegalovirus exposure and HLA in healthy donors. The PCR used 60 Vbeta and 13 Jbeta primers. Libraries were prepared by immunoSEQ multiplex PCR; TCRdb keeps only in-frame clonotypes and omits some of them. Found here are some 110,000 clones, roughly three quarters of them singletons; the top ten hold roughly 1.2%. Sequenced input: PBMCs. The receptors stem from a man aged 35 to 55 in good health and CMV-seronegative.

The CDR3 loop reads CGGGEGTEAFF. In DNA, the CDR3 is TGCGGGGGCGGGGAGGGCACTGAAGCTTTCTTT. V is TRBV29-1 and J is TRBJ1-1, with D possibly TRBD1 on 6 matching bases. CDR1 is SQVTM, CDR2 ANQGSEA, per germline. This CDR3 region has 11 residues. Full variable domain (missing parts from reference TRBV29-1 and TRBJ1-1): SAVISQKPSRDICQRGTSLTIQCQVDSQVTMMFWYRQQPGQSLTLIATANQGSEATYESGFVIDKFPISRPNLTFSTLTVSNMSPEDSSIYLCGGGEGTEAFFGQGTRLTVV.

The J gene is TRBJ2-1, the V gene TRBV7-9; 8 bases agree with TRBD2. J lost 3 bases, V lost 2 bases, and 9 bases had no gene match. The length of the CDR3 is 17 residues. Germline V gene lookup returns CDR1 SEHNR and CDR2 FQNEAQ (reference sequence). CDR3 sequence (DNA): TGTGCCAGCAGCTTATTGTTGGCTAGCGGGTACTACAATGAGCAGTTCTTC. This codes for CASSLLLASGYYNEQFF. Full variable domain (missing parts from reference TRBV7-9 and TRBJ2-1): DTGVSQNPRHKITKRGQNVTFRCDPISEHNRLYWYRQTLGQGPEFLTYFQNEAQLEKSRLLSDRFSAERPKGSFSTLEIQRTEQGDSAMYLCASSLLLASGYYNEQFFGPGTRLTVL.

The rearrangement links TRBV27 to TRBJ2-7; maybe TRBD1 (6 bases). The CDR3 is 13 residues long. Trimming took off 6 bases at V and 7 bases at J, with 16 bases between the two ends. The germline CDR1 and CDR2 sequences are MNHEY and SMNVEV (reference sequence). The CDR3 spells CASSLGQSREQYF. The CDR3 nucleotides are TGTGCCAGCAGCCTCGGACAGTCTCGGGAGCAGTACTTC.

This chain links TRBV7-2 with TRBJ2-1, with D perhaps TRBD1 (5 bases). The V gene's germline CDR1 is SGHTA and CDR2 FQGNSA. This CDR3 has 16 residues. The V end lost 5 bases, the J end lost 6 bases, and 20 bases lay between the germline ends. The CDR3 reads CASSPQWGVWVNEQFF. CDR3 DNA sequence: TGTGCCAGCAGCCCTCAATGGGGCGTGTGGGTCAATGAGCAGTTCTTC.

A few counts support this clone. This chain links TRBV6-4 with TRBJ2-3, with TRBD1 matching 7 bases. Per the germline V gene, CDR1 is MRHNA and CDR2 is SNTAGT. V was pared by 2 bases and J by 3 bases, with 2 bases of the junction left unmatched. This CDR3 region has 14 residues. In DNA, the CDR3 is TGTGCCAGCAGTGACAGGGGGCAAACAGATACGCAGTATTTT. Protein sequence: CASSDRGQTDTQYF.

The chain combines TRBV10-2 with TRBJ1-5; 8 bases agree with TRBD1. The J segment lost 9 bases and the V segment lost 3 bases, leaving 7 bases of the junction unmatched. Germline V CDR1 and CDR2: WSHSY, SAAADI. There are 14 residues in the CDR3. In nucleotides, the CDR3 is TGCGCCAGCAGTGACAGCAGGGGGCCCCCGCCCCAGCATTTT. Protein product: CASSDSRGPPPQHF.

The chain joins TRBV5-6 to TRBJ2-7, with TRBD1 matching 8 bases. From germline, CDR1 is SGHDT and CDR2 YYEEEE. With 4 bases clipped from V and 5 bases from J, the junction kept 17 bases outside the gene matches. The CDR3 covers 17 residues. CDR3 sequence reads: CASSQGPTGAYGDEQYF. In DNA form, the CDR3 reads TGTGCCAGCAGCCAAGGGCCGACAGGGGCTTACGGGGACGAGCAGTACTTC.

The chain combines TRBV5-1 with TRBJ2-3, with 10 bases lining up with TRBD1. The CDR3 contains 14 residues. Trimming cost V 3 bases and J 5 bases; bases outside gene matches: 3. Germline assignment: CDR1 SGHRS and CDR2 YFSETQ. CDR3 amino acids: CASSYRTGGDTQYF. The CDR3 coding sequence is TGCGCCAGCAGCTATAGGACAGGGGGAGATACGCAGTATTTT.

The V call is TRBV30, the J call TRBJ2-2; D remains unclear. CDR1 GTSNPN and CDR2 SVGIG come from the germline V gene (reference sequence). Between the trimmed V and J ends, which lost 0 bases and 0 bases, there was a span of 11 bases. This CDR3 region has 16 residues. CDR3 DNA: TGTGCCTGGAGTGTATCTCCAAGCGCGAACACCGGGGAGCTGTTTTTT. Protein sequence: CAWSVSPSANTGELFF. Full variable domain (missing parts from reference TRBV30 and TRBJ2-2): SQTIHQWPATLVQPVGSPLSLECTVEGTSNPNLYWYRQAAGRGLQLLFYSVGIGQISSEVPQNLSASRPQDRQFILSSKKLLLSDSGFYLCAWSVSPSANTGELFFGEGSRLTVL.

This clone was observed a few times. V is TRBV5-1 and J is TRBJ2-1; no reliable D call. The V end lost 2 bases, the J end lost 5 bases, and 14 bases lay between the germline ends. The CDR3 consists of 15 residues. Germline CDR1 SGHRS, CDR2 YFSETQ. CDR3 sequence: CASSLDSKLNNEQFF. The CDR3 DNA reads as TGCGCCAGCAGCTTAGACTCAAAACTCAACAATGAGCAGTTCTTC.

This clone appeared a few times. The V call is TRBV7-3, the J call TRBJ2-7, with D tentatively TRBD1 (6 bases). There are 15 residues in the CDR3. Germline V CDR1 and CDR2: SGHTA, FQGTGA. V lost 6 bases and J lost 4, with 19 bases in between. CDR3 DNA sequence: TGTGCCAGCAGTCTCGGACAGCCCGGCGCGTACGAGCAGTACTTC. Translated: CASSLGQPGAYEQYF.